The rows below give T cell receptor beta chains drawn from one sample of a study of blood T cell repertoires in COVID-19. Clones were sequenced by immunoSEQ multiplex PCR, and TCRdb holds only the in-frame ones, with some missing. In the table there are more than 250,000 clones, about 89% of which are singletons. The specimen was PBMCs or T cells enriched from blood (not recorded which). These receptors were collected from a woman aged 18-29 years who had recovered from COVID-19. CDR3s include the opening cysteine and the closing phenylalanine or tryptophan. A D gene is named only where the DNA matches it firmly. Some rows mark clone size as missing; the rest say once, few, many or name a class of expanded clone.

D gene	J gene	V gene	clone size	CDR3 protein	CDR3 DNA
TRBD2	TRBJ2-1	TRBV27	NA	CASRTLAGPYNEQFF	TGTGCCAGCAGAACACTAGCGGGGCCCTACAATGAGCAGTTCTTC
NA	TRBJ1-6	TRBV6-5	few	CASSGSYNSPLHF	TGTGCCAGCTCGGGTTCCTATAATTCACCCCTCCACTTT
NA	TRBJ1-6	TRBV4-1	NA	CASSQEGGQRRHSPLHF	TGCGCCAGCAGCCAAGAGGGGGGTCAACGGAGACATTCACCCCTCCACTTT
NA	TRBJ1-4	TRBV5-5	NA	CASGGAPNEKLFF	TGTGCCAGCGGAGGGGCCCCTAATGAAAAACTGTTTTTT
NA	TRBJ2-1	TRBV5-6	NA	CASSPGLLHNEQFF	TGTGCCAGCAGCCCGGGACTTCTTCACAATGAGCAGTTCTTC
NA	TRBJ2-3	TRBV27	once	CASMGGQADTQYF	TGTGCCAGCATGGGGGGGCAGGCAGATACGCAGTATTTT
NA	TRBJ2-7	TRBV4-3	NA	CASSQGLGGRAYEQYF	TGCGCCAGCAGCCAAGGCCTGGGGGGGCGGGCCTACGAGCAGTACTTC
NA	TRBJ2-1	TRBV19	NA	CASSIGGDEQFF	TGTGCCAGTAGTATTGGAGGGGATGAGCAGTTCTTC
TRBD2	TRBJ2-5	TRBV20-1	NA	CSASFRAGGGPTQYF	TGCAGTGCTAGTTTCCGGGCGGGAGGGGGCCCAACCCAGTACTTC
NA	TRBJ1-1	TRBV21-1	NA	CASSKGNREWSDTEAFF	TGTGCCAGCAGCAAAGGAAACAGGGAGTGGAGCGACACTGAAGCTTTCTTT
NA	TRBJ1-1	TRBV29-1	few	CSVLIGVPEAFF	TGCAGCGTCCTGATCGGGGTCCCTGAAGCTTTCTTT
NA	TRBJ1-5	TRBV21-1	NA	CASSSSTGRRFHSNQPQHF	TGTGCCAGCAGTTCCTCGACAGGCCGAAGATTTCATAGCAATCAGCCCCAGCATTTT
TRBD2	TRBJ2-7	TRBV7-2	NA	CASSLMPQREYEQYF	TGTGCCAGCAGCTTAATGCCCCAGCGGGAGTACGAGCAGTACTTC
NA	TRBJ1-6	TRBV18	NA	CASHRDIDSPLHF	TGTGCCTCTCACAGGGACATCGATTCACCCCTCCACTTT
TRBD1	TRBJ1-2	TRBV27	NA	CASGLYRGRDGYTF	TGTGCCAGCGGGCTGTACAGGGGACGCGATGGCTACACCTTC
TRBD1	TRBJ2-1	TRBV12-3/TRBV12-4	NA	CASRPGGYNEQFF	TGTGCCAGCAGGCCAGGGGGTTACAATGAGCAGTTCTTC
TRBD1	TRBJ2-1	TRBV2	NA	CASTPLGQGPSYNEQFF	TGTGCCAGCACACCATTGGGACAGGGGCCCTCCTACAATGAGCAGTTCTTC
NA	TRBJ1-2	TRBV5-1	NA	CASSVVQGPFNYGYTF	TGCGCCAGCAGCGTCGTACAGGGACCTTTTAACTATGGCTACACCTTC
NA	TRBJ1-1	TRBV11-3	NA	CASSRTQGTRGTEAFF	TGTGCCAGCAGCCGTACACAGGGAACAAGGGGCACTGAAGCTTTCTTT
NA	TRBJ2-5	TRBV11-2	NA	CASSFGPYQETQYF	TGTGCCAGCAGCTTTGGGCCTTACCAAGAGACCCAGTACTTC
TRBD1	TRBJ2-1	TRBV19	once	CASRQDRALNEQFF	TGTGCCAGTAGACAGGACAGGGCTTTAAATGAGCAGTTCTTC
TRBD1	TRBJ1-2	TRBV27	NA	CASSLSGQYGYTF	TGTGCCAGCAGTTTATCGGGACAGTATGGCTACACCTTC
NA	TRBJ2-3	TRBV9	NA	CASSGPFGGSTDTQYF	TGTGCCAGCAGCGGCCCGTTTGGGGGGAGTACAGATACGCAGTATTTT
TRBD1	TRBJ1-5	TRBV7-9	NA	CASSQTGDQPQHF	TGTGCCAGCAGCCAAACAGGGGATCAGCCCCAGCATTTT
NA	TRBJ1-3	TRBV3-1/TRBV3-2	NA	CASSQSPLLSGNTIYF	TGTGCCAGCAGCCAATCTCCACTGCTTTCTGGAAACACCATATATTTT
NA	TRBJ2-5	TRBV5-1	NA	CASSLVAGWETQYF	TGCGCCAGCAGCTTGGTTGCGGGATGGGAGACCCAGTACTTC
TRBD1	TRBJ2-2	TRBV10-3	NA	CAISNGGQVSNTGELFF	TGTGCCATCTCTAATGGGGGACAGGTCTCGAACACCGGGGAGCTGTTTTTT
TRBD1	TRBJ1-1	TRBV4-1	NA	CASSQVSLTGGEAFF	TGCGCCAGCAGCCAAGTATCACTCACAGGGGGTGAAGCTTTCTTT
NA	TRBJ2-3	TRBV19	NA	CASRTGGFSTDTQYF	TGTGCCAGTAGAACTGGGGGCTTTTCCACAGATACGCAGTATTTT
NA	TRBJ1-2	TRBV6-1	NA	CASSDGLSSGGGYTF	TGTGCCAGCAGTGATGGCCTGTCAAGTGGGGGCGGCTACACCTTC
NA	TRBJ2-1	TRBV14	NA	CASSHVRGNAYNEQFF	TGTGCCAGCAGCCACGTGCGGGGTAACGCCTACAATGAGCAGTTCTTC
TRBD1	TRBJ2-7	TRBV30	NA	CAWSVQGAGEQYF	TGTGCCTGGAGTGTACAGGGGGCGGGGGAGCAGTACTTC
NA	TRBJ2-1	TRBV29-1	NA	CSVEGFESIYNEQFF	TGCAGCGTGGAGGGTTTCGAGTCTATCTACAATGAGCAGTTCTTC
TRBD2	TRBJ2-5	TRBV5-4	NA	CASSMTSGVQETQYF	TGTGCCAGCAGCATGACTAGCGGGGTTCAAGAGACCCAGTACTTC
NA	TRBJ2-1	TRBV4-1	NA	CASSQETGLLIYNEQFF	TGCGCCAGCAGCCAAGAAACCGGACTCCTGATATACAATGAGCAGTTCTTC
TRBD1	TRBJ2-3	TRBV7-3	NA	CASSLGQGGTDTQYF	TGTGCCAGCAGCTTAGGCCAGGGGGGCACAGATACGCAGTATTTT
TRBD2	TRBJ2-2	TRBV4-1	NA	CASSQDAGVFSGELFF	TGCGCCAGCAGCCAAGATGCGGGGGTGTTTTCCGGGGAGCTGTTTTTT
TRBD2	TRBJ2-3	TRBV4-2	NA	CASSQPGLAGGPEDTQYF	TGTGCCAGCAGCCAACCGGGACTAGCGGGAGGGCCCGAAGATACGCAGTATTTT
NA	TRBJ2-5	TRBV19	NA	CASGLQGGWETQYF	TGTGCCAGTGGTTTACAGGGAGGGTGGGAGACCCAGTACTTC
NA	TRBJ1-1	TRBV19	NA	CASSIFTEAFF	TGTGCCAGTAGTATCTTCACTGAAGCTTTCTTT
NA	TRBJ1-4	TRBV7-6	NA	CASSLNGLNEKLFF	TGTGCCAGCAGCTTAAACGGTCTGAATGAAAAACTGTTTTTT
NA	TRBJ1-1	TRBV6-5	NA	CASSYSRGFTEAFF	TGTGCCAGCAGTTACTCCAGAGGTTTCACTGAAGCTTTCTTT
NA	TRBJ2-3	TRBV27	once	CASALPPHTDTQYF	TGTGCCAGCGCACTACCCCCTCACACAGATACGCAGTATTTT
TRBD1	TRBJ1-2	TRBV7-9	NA	CASSSPGTGNYGYTF	TGTGCCAGCAGCTCCCCCGGGACAGGGAACTATGGCTACACCTTC
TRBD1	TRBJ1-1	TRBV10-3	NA	CAISSGQLNTEAFF	TGTGCCATCAGCTCGGGACAGTTGAACACTGAAGCTTTCTTT
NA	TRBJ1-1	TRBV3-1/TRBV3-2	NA	CASSQDRSRGNTEAFF	TGTGCCAGCAGCCAAGACCGGAGTAGGGGGAACACTGAAGCTTTCTTT
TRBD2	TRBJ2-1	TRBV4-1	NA	CASRGSGRTRYNEQFF	TGCGCCAGCAGGGGTAGCGGGAGGACTAGATACAATGAGCAGTTCTTC
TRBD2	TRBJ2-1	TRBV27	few	CASSSGLLYNEQFF	TGTGCCAGCAGTTCGGGACTACTTTACAATGAGCAGTTCTTC
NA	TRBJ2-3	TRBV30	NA	CAWSQEGAFTDTQYF	TGTGCCTGGAGTCAGGAGGGGGCCTTCACAGATACGCAGTATTTT
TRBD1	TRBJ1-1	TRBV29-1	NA	CSVNEGGQPNTEAFF	TGCAGCGTCAATGAGGGGGGACAGCCGAACACTGAAGCTTTCTTT
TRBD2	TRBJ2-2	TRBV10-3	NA	CAISETLARETGELFF	TGTGCCATCAGTGAAACACTAGCGAGAGAGACCGGGGAGCTGTTTTTT
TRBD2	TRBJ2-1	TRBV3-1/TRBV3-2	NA	CASSPRVSGTNEQFF	TGTGCCAGCAGCCCCCGGGTTAGCGGGACCAATGAGCAGTTCTTC
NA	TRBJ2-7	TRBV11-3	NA	CASSPNYEQYF	TGTGCCAGCAGTCCCAACTACGAGCAGTACTTC
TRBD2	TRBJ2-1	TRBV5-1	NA	CASSLVVSGAYNEQFF	TGCGCCAGCAGCTTGGTCGTTAGCGGGGCCTACAATGAGCAGTTCTTC
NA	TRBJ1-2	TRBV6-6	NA	CASGPGRYYGYTF	TGTGCCAGTGGGCCTGGGAGATACTATGGCTACACCTTC